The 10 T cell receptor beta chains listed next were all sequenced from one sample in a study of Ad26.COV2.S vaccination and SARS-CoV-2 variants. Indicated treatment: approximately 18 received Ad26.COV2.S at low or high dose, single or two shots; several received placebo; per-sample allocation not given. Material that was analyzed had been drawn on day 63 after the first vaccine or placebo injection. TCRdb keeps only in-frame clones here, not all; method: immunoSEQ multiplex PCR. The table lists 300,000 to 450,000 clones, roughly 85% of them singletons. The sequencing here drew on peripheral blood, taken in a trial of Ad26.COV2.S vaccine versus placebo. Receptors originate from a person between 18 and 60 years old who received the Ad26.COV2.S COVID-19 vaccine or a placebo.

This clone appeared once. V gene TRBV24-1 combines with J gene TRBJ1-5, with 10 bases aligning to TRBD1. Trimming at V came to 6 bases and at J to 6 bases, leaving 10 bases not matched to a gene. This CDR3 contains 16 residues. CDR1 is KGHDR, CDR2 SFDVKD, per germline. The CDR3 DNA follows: TGTGCCACCAGTCGATGGGACAGGGGACCGGGTCAGCCCCAGCATTTT. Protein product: CATSRWDRGPGQPQHF.

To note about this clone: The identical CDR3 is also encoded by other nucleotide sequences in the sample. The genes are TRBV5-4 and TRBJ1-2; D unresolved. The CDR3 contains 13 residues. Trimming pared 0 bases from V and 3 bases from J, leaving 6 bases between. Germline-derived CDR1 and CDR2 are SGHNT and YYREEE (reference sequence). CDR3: CASSLDRDYGYTF. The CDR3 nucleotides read TGTGCCAGCAGCTTGGACAGAGACTATGGCTACACCTTC.

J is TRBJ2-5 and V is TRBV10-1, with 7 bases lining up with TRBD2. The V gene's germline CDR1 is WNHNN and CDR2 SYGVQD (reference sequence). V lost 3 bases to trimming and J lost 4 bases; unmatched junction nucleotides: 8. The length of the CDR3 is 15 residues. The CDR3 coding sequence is TGCGCCAGCAGTGACGGCGCCAGGGAGGGAGAGACCCAGTACTTC. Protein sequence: CASSDGAREGETQYF.

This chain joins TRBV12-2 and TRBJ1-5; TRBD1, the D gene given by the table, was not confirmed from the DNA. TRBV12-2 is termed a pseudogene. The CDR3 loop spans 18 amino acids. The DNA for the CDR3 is TGTGCAAGTCGCTTAGCGCAGGGGGCCCCCCGCTGCAATCAGCCCCAGCATTTT. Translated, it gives CASRLAQGAPRCNQPQHF.

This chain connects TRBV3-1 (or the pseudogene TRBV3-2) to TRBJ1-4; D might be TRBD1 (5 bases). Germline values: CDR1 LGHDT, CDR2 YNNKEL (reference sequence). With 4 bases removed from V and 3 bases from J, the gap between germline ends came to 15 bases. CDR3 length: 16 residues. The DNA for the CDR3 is TGTGCCAGCAGCCCAGAATGGGGGAGGCCTAATGAAAAACTGTTTTTT. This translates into CASSPEWGRPNEKLFF.

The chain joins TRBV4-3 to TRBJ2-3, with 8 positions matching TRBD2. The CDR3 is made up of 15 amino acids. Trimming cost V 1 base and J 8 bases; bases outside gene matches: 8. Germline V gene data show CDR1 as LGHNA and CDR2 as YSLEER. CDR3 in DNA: TGCGCCAGCAGCCAAGGAATTTTGCTAGCGGGTACGCAGTATTTT. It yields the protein CASSQGILLAGTQYF.

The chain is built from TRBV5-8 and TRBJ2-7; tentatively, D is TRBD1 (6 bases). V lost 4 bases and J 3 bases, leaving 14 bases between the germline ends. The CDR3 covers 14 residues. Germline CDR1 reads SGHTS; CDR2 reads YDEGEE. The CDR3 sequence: CASSRGQHVYEQYF. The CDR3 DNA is TGTGCCAGCAGCCGAGGACAGCATGTCTACGAGCAGTACTTC.

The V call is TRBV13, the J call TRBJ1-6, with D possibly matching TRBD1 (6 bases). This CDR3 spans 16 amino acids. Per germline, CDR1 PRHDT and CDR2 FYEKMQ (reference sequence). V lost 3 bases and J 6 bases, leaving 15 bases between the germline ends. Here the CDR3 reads CASSLGGAMGNSPLHF. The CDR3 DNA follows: TGTGCCAGCAGCTTGGGGGGGGCAATGGGTAATTCACCCCTCCACTTT.

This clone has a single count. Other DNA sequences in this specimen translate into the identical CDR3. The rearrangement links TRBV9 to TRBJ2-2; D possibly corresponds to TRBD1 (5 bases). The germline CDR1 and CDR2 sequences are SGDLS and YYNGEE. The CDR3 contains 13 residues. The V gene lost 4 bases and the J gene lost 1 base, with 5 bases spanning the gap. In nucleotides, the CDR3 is TGTGCCAGCAGCAGGGGGAACACCGGGGAGCTGTTTTTT. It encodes CASSRGNTGELFF.

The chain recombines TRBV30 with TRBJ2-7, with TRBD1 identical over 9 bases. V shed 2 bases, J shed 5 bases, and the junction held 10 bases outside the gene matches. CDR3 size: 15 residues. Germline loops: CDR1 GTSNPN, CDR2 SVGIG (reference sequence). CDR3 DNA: TGTGCCTGGAGTCCGGGACAGGGAATGAGGAACGAGCAGTACTTC. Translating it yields CAWSPGQGMRNEQYF. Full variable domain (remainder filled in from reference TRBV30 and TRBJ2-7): SQTIHQWPATLVQPVGSPLSLECTVEGTSNPNLYWYRQAAGRGLQLLFYSVGIGQISSEVPQNLSASRPQDRQFILSSKKLLLSDSGFYLCAWSPGQGMRNEQYFGPGTRLTVT.